What follows describes a single TCR beta chain. Authors' analysis steps: Nucleated cell number was recorded as an estimate derived from reference gene primer amplification. Only in-frame clones appear in the TCRdb table, and some are missing; sequencing was by immunoSEQ multiplex PCR. Clonal size and the V and J genes are those of that table, whereas D and trimming came from the DNA. The table shows 45,000 to 75,000 clones, with 88% occurring only once. The data stem from a study of blood T cell repertoires in COVID-19. Study background: From the United States, Italy and Spain came samples of acute and convalescent COVID-19. PBMCs, B-cell-depleted T cells, or T cells provided the cDNA or gDNA that made up the material.

Germline assignment: CDR1 SGHDN and CDR2 FVKESK. The CDR3 is made up of 13 amino acids. The V and J ends lost 5 bases and 7 bases, in that order; junction bases with no gene match: 4. The chain has TRBV14 and TRBJ2-2; 7 bases are a match to TRBD2. The sequenced material came from peripheral blood. The receptor comes from a man between 60 and 70 years old with acute or convalescent COVID-19. CDR3 nucleotide sequence: TGTGCCAGCAGCGGGAGGGGTCACGGGGAGCTGTTTTTT. It yields the protein CASSGRGHGELFF.